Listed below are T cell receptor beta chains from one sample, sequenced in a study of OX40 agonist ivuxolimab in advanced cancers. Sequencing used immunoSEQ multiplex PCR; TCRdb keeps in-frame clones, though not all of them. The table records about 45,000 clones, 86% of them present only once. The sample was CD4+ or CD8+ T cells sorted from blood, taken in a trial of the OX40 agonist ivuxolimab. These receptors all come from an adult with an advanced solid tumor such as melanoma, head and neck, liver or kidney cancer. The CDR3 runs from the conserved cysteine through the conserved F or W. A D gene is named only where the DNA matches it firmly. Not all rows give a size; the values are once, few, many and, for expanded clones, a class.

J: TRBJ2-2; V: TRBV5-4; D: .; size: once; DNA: TGTGCCAGCAGCTTGCGAAGCAAGAACACCGGGGAGCTGTTTTTT; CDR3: CASSLRSKNTGELFF
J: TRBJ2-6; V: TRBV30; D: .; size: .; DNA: TGTGCCTCCCTCCTCCCACTGGCCGTCCTGACTTTC; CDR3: CASLLPLAVLTF
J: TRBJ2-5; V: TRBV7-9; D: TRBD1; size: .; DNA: TGTGCCAGCAGCTTCCGGGACAGGGGGGACGAGACCCAGTACTTC; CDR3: CASSFRDRGDETQYF
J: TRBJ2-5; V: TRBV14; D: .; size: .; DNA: TGTGCCAGCAGCCAAACTCCGCCAATAGTTCCGGAGACCCAGTACTTC; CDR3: CASSQTPPIVPETQYF
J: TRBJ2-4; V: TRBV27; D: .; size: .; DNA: TGTGCCAGCAGTTTTGGCCGCGGCTGGGTTCAGTACTTC; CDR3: CASSFGRGWVQYF
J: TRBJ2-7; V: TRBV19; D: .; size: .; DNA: TGTGCCACCGCCGGTTCGAACGAGCAGTACTTC; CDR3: CATAGSNEQYF
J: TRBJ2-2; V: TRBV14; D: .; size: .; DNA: TGTGCCAGCACGAGCGCACAGGGCGGCGGCGGGGAGCTGTTTTTT; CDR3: CASTSAQGGGGELFF
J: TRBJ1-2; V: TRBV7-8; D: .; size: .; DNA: TGTGCCAGCAGCTTAGCAAGGCAGACCTACTATGGCTACACCTTC; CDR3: CASSLARQTYYGYTF
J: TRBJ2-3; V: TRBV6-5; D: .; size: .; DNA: TGTGCCAGCAGTTACTCGAGGTACAGGCTCACAGATACGCAGTATTTT; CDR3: CASSYSRYRLTDTQYF
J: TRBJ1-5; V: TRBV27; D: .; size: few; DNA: TGTGCCAGCAGTCCATCCGGGGGAGTCCAGCCCCAGCATTTT; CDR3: CASSPSGGVQPQHF
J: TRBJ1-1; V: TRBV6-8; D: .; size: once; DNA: TGTGCCAGCTCTCGGGGCACTGAAGCTTTCTTT; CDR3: CASSRGTEAFF
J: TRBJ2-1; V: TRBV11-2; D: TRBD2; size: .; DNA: TGTGCCAGCAGCTATTTTACTAGCGGGGCCTCCTACAATGAGCAGTTCTTC; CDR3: CASSYFTSGASYNEQFF
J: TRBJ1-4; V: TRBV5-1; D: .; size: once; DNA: TGCGCCAGCAGCTTGGGGTCGACACCAACTAATGAAAAACTGTTTTTT; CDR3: CASSLGSTPTNEKLFF
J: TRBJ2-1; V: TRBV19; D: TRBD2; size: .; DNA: TGTGCCAGTAGGCCCCTTAGCGGGATGAGCAATGAGCAGTTCTTC; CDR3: CASRPLSGMSNEQFF
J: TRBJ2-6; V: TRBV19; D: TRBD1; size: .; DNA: TGTGCCAGTGGGGGACAGGGGTTCTCTGGGGCCAACGTCCTGACTTTC; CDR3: CASGGQGFSGANVLTF
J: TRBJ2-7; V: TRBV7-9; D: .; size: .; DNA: TGTGCCAGCAGCTTAGCAGGGGTCGAGCAGTACTTC; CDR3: CASSLAGVEQYF
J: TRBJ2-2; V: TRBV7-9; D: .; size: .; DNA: TGTGCCAGCAGACACAGGCCCACCGGGGAGCTGTTTTTT; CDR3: CASRHRPTGELFF
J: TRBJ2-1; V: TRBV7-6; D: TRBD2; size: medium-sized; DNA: TGTGCCAGCAGCTTAACCGGGACTAGCGGGAGGAATGAGCAGTTCTTC; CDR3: CASSLTGTSGRNEQFF
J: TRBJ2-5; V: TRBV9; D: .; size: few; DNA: TGTGCCAGCAGCGTAGAAACAGAGAGGGAGACCCAGTACTTC; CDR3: CASSVETERETQYF
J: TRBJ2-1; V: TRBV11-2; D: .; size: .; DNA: TGTGCCAGCAGCATAAGAGGTCGGCAGAGCTCCTACAATGAGCAGTTCTTC; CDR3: CASSIRGRQSSYNEQFF